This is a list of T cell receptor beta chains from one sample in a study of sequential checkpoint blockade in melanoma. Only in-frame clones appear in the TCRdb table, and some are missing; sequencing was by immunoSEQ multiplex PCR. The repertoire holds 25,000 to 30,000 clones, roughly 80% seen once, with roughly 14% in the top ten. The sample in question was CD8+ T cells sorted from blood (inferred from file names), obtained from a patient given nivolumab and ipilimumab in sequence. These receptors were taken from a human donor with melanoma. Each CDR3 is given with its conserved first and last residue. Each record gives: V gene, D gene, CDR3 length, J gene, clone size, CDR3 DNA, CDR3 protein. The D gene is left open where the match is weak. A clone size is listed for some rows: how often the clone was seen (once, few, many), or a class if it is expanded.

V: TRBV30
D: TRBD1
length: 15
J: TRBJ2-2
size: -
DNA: TGTGCCTGGAGTCCTAGGACAGGGAACACCGGGGAGCTGTTTTTT
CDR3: CAWSPRTGNTGELFF

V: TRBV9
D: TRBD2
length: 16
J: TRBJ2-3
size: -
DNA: TGTGCCAGCAGCGTCGGGGTGAGCGGGGGCACAGATACGCAGTATTTT
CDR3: CASSVGVSGGTDTQYF

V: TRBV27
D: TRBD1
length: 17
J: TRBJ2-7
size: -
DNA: TGTGCCAGCAGTTTTAGGGATGGGACAGGGGGTATCTACGAGCAGTACTTC
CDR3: CASSFRDGTGGIYEQYF

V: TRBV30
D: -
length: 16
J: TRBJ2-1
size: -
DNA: TGTGCCTGGAGTGTACGGGCGGACAGCTCCTACAATGAGCAGTTCTTC
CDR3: CAWSVRADSSYNEQFF

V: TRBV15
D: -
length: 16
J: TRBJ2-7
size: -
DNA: TGTGCCACCAGCAGAGATCGGACCTCAAGGGGCTACGAGCAGTACTTC
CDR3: CATSRDRTSRGYEQYF

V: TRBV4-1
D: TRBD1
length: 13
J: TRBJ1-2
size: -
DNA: TGCGCCAGCAGCCATGACAGGGGGCATGGCTACACCTTC
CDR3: CASSHDRGHGYTF

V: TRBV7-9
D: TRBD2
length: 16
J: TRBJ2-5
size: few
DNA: TGTGCCAGCAGCTTGGGGACTAGCGGGGGAAAAGAGACCCAGTACTTC
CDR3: CASSLGTSGGKETQYF

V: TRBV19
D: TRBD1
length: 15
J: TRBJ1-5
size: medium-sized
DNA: TGTGCCAGTAGTACCCTCGGGACAGGCTATCAGCCCCAGCATTTT
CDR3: CASSTLGTGYQPQHF

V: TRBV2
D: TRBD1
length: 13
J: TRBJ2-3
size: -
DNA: TGTGCCAGAGGGGGGACAGGGTCGGATACGCAGTATTTT
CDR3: CARGGTGSDTQYF

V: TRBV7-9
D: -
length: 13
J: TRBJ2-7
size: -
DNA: TGTGCCAGCAGCGGGCGGACAGCCTACGAGCAGTACTTC
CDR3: CASSGRTAYEQYF

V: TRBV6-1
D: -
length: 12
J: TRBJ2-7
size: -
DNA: TGTGCCAGCAGTGAAGGAGGATACGAGCAGTACTTC
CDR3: CASSEGGYEQYF

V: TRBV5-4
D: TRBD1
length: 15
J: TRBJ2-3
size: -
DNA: TGTGCCAGCAGCTCGCTAGGACAGGGGGCAGATACGCAGTATTTT
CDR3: CASSSLGQGADTQYF

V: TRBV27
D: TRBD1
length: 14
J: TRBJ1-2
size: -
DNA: TGTGCCAGCAGTACCACAGGGGGCGGGCATGGCTACACCTTC
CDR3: CASSTTGGGHGYTF

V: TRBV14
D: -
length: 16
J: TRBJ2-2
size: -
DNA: TGTGCCAGCAGCCAAGGGCCAGAGTCGGGGACCGGGGAGCTGTTTTTT
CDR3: CASSQGPESGTGELFF

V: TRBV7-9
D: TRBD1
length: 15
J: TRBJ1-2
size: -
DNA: TGTGCCAGCAGCTTGGGGACAGGCGCTAACTATGGCTACACCTTC
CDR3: CASSLGTGANYGYTF

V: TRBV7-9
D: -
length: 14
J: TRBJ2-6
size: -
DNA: TGTGCCAGCACCGACGGGTCTGGGGCCAACGTCCTGACTTTC
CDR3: CASTDGSGANVLTF

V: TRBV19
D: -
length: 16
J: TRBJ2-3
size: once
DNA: TGTGCCAGTAGTATATCGGGCGGACATAGCACAGATACGCAGTATTTT
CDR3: CASSISGGHSTDTQYF

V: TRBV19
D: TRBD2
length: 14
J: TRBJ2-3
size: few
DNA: TGTGCCAGTAGTATACCCGGGGGGGACAATACGCAGTATTTT
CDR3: CASSIPGGDNTQYF

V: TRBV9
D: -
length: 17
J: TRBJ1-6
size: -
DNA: TGTGCCAGCAGCGTAGGCCAACAGGCCTCCTATAATTCACCCCTCCACTTT
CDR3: CASSVGQQASYNSPLHF

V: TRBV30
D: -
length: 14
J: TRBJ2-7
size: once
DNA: TGTGCCTGGAGTAGGATGGCAGGGGTCTACGAGCAGTACTTC
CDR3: CAWSRMAGVYEQYF

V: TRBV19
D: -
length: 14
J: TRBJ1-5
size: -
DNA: TGTGCCAGTACCGACTTTGCGCTAAATCAGCCCCAGCATTTT
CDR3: CASTDFALNQPQHF

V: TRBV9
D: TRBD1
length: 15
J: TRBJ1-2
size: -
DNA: TGTGCCAGCAGCGTAGCTCCCGGACAGGACTATGGCTACACCTTC
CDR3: CASSVAPGQDYGYTF

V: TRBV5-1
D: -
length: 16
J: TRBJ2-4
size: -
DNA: TGCGCCAGCAGCCCTCGTACGGGGGTGGTCAAAAACATTCAGTACTTC
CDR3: CASSPRTGVVKNIQYF

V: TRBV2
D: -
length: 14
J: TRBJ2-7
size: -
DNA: TGTGCCAGCGGACCGACCGGACTTCCCTACGAGCAGTACTTC
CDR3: CASGPTGLPYEQYF

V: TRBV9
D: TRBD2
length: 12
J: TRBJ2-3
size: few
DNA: TGTGCCAGCAGCCCCGGCGGGGGTACGCAGTATTTT
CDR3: CASSPGGGTQYF

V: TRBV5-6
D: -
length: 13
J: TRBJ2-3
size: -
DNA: TGTGCCAGCAGCTGGACAGTTACAGATACGCAGTATTTT
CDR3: CASSWTVTDTQYF

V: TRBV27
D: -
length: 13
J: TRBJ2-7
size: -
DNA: TGTGCCAGCAGTTTGGCTAGGACCTACGAGCAGTACTTC
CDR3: CASSLARTYEQYF

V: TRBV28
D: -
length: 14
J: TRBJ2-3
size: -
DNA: TGTGCCAGCAGTTGGGTAGGGGACACAGATACGCAGTATTTT
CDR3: CASSWVGDTDTQYF

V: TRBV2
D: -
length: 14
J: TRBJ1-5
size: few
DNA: TGTGCCAGCAGTGGTCTACAGGGAAATCAGCCCCAGCATTTT
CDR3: CASSGLQGNQPQHF

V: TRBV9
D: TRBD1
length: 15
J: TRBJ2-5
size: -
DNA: TGTGCCAGCAGCGTACGGGACAGGGAAGGAGAGACCCAGTACTTC
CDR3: CASSVRDREGETQYF

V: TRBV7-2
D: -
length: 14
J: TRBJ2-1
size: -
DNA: TGTGCCAGCAGCCCGGCCGGGTGGGGCGATGAGCAGTTCTTC
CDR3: CASSPAGWGDEQFF

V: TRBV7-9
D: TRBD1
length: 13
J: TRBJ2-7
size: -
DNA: TGTGCCAGCAGCCACCGGGACAGGGAAGAGCAGTACTTC
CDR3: CASSHRDREEQYF

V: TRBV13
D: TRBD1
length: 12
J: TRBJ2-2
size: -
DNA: TGTGCCAGCAGCGACAGGGCCGGGGAGCTGTTTTTT
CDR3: CASSDRAGELFF

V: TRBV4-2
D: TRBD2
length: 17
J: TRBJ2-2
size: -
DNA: TGTGCCAGCAGCCGCGGACGGGGCGGGAGCCCCACCGGGGAGCTGTTTTTT
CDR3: CASSRGRGGSPTGELFF

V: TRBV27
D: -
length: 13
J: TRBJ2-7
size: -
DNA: TGTGCCAGCAGTTTAGGTTACAGCTACGAGCAGTACTTC
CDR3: CASSLGYSYEQYF

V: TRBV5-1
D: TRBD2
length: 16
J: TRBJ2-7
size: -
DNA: TGCGCCAGCAGCCCTAAGAGAGGACTAGCATCTCACGAGCAGTACTTC
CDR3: CASSPKRGLASHEQYF

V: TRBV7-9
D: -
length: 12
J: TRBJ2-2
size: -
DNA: TGTGCCAGCAGCATTGGGCAGGGGGAGCTGTTTTTT
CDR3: CASSIGQGELFF

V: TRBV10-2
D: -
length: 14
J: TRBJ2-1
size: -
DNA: TGCGCCAGCAGTGAACACAGGGCCGCCTCTGAGCAGTTCTTC
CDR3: CASSEHRAASEQFF

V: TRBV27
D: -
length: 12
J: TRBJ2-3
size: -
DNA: TGTGCCAGCAGCCAGGGCCGAGATACGCAGTATTTT
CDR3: CASSQGRDTQYF

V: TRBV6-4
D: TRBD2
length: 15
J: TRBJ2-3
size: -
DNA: TGTGCCAGCAGTGAAGGCGGGGGGGCCACAGATACGCAGTATTTT
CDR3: CASSEGGGATDTQYF

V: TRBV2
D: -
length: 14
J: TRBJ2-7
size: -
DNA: TGTGCCAGCAGTGAGGCAGTGGAGACCTACGAGCAGTACTTC
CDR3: CASSEAVETYEQYF

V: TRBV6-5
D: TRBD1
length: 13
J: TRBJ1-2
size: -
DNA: TGTGCCAGCAGTGAACAGGGGGATAATAGCTACACCTTC
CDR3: CASSEQGDNSYTF

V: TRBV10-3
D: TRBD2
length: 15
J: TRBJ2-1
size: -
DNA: TGTGCCATCAGTGACGGCGGGGGGGCCGGTTGGGAGCAGTTCTTC
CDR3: CAISDGGGAGWEQFF

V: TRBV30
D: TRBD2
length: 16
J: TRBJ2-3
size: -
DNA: TGTGCCTGGGACTTCCGGGCTTCCCCGGGGGGAGATACGCAGTATTTT
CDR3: CAWDFRASPGGDTQYF

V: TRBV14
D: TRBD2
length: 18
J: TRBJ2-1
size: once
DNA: TGTGCCAGCAGCCCTGGACTAGCGGGGACCTTTATGGACAATGAGCAGTTCTTC
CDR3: CASSPGLAGTFMDNEQFF

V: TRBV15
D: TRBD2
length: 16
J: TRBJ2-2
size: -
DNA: TGTGCCACCAGCAGACCACTAGCGTCGGGAACCGGGGAGCTGTTTTTT
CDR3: CATSRPLASGTGELFF

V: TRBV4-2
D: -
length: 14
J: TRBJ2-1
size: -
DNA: TGTGCCAGCAGCCAAGCCCCCAGGGGCGATGAGCAGTTCTTC
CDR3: CASSQAPRGDEQFF

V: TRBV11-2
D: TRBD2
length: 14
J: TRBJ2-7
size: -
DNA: TGTGCCAGCAGCTTAGGACTAGCGGTCTACGAGCAGTACTTC
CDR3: CASSLGLAVYEQYF